A selection of T cell receptor beta chains follows, all from one sample in a study of blood T cells in healthy people across ages. TCRdb re-analysed the 5' RACE reads in MiXCR, keeping a single row per CDR3 protein. The repertoire consists of about 1.1 million distinct CDR3 sequences, with roughly two fifths occurring once and the leading ten covering around 14%. Material for sequencing was blood. These receptors all come from a man aged 18 to 30 in good health. Both conserved end residues are part of each CDR3. Each record gives: V gene, J gene, CDR3 protein.

V gene: TRBV9
J gene: TRBJ2-1
CDR3 protein: CASSAEDRGGEQFF

V gene: TRBV10-3
J gene: TRBJ1-1
CDR3 protein: CAISELQGLEAFF

V gene: TRBV10-3
J gene: TRBJ1-5
CDR3 protein: CAISSNLVARGNQPQHF

V gene: TRBV21-1
J gene: TRBJ2-3
CDR3 protein: CASSKAWRGATDTQYF

V gene: TRBV7-3
J gene: TRBJ2-1
CDR3 protein: CASSLGTDGTQFF

V gene: TRBV7-9
J gene: TRBJ2-3
CDR3 protein: CASSFRPDRGWTDTQYF

V gene: TRBV12-3/TRBV12-4
J gene: TRBJ1-1
CDR3 protein: CANSARGGTEAFF

V gene: TRBV6-5
J gene: TRBJ2-1
CDR3 protein: CASSYLGGRAYNEQFF

V gene: TRBV20-1
J gene: TRBJ1-1
CDR3 protein: CSARVRVKTEAFF

V gene: TRBV12-3/TRBV12-4
J gene: TRBJ1-1
CDR3 protein: CASSLGWAVGLSEAFF

V gene: TRBV5-5
J gene: TRBJ1-4
CDR3 protein: CASSLRPTNEKLFF

V gene: TRBV9
J gene: NA
CDR3 protein: CASSPSLAGGPYLYNEQYF

V gene: TRBV10-3
J gene: TRBJ1-1
CDR3 protein: CAITKSRENTEAFF